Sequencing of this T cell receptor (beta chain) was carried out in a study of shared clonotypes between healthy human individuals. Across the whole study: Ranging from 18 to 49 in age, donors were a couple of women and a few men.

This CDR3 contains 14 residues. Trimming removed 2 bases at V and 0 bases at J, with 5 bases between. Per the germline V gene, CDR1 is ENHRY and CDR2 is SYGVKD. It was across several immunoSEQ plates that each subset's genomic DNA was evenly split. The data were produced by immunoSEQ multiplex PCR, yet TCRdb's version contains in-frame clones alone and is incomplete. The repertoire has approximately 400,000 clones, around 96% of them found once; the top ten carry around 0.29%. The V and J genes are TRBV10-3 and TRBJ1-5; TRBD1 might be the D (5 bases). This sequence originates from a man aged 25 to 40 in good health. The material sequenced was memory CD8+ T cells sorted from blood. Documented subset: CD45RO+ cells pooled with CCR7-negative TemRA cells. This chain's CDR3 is CAISEGHSNQPQHF. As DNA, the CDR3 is TGTGCCATCAGTGAGGGACATAGCAATCAGCCCCAGCATTTT.